Presented here are 9 T cell receptor beta chains from one specimen sequenced in a study of neurological immune-mediated disorders. TCRdb re-called the 5' RACE reads through MiXCR, storing one row per CDR3 protein. Counted here are 55,000 to 65,000 distinct CDR3 sequences, 3.5% to 4.5% occurring once; the ten biggest clones make up about 2%. The sample taken for sequencing was PBMCs. These receptors originate from a woman aged 50 to 60 with multiple sclerosis.

This clonotype has ten or more counts. An end of the junction does not agree with germline; a read error may underlie this. The genes are TRBV7-3 and TRBJ1-1; TRBD1 is a possible D gene (5 bases). The germline CDR1 and CDR2 sequences are SGHTA and FQGTGA. This CDR3 spans 14 amino acids. The CDR3 protein is CASSLGGMNSEAFF. In nucleotides, the CDR3 is TGTGCCAGCAGCTTAGGGGGGATGAACTCTGAAGCTTTCTTT.

This clonotype appeared many times. The chain combines TRBV5-1 with TRBJ1-4; 7 nucleotides agree with TRBD1. The CDR3 has 19 residues. The germline V gene encodes CDR1 SGHRS and CDR2 YFSETQ. The junction had 20 bases not matched to a gene; V was cut back by 5 bases and J by 4 bases. CDR3 in DNA: TGCGCCAGCAGTCCCACCGAAAAAGCCCGACAGGGCCTTAATGAAAAACTGTTTTTT. Translation: CASSPTEKARQGLNEKLFF.

This clonotype was seen many times. The chain has TRBV6-5 and TRBJ2-5, with 7 bases identical to TRBD2. This CDR3 has 12 residues. Germline values: CDR1 MNHEY, CDR2 SVGAGI. J was trimmed by 5 bases and V by 5 bases; bases with no gene match: 2. The CDR3: CASSDSGETQYF. Written as DNA, the CDR3 is TGTGCCAGCAGTGATAGCGGGGAGACCCAGTACTTC.

This clonotype has only a few counts. A read error may explain this, as a much larger clone is one base away. The chain carries TRBV2 and TRBJ2-1, with D uncertain. Trimming cost V 6 bases and J 5 bases, with 5 bases left between them. Germline V gene sequence: CDR1 SNHLY, CDR2 FYNNEI. This CDR3 is 11 amino acids long. CDR3 bases: TGTGCCAGCAGAGGAGACAATGAGCAGTTCTTC. Translating it yields CASRGDNEQFF.

This clonotype was observed at least ten times. The chain links TRBV12-3 or TRBV12-4 to TRBJ1-5; D is ambiguous. The length of the CDR3 is 14 residues. V lost 6 bases, J lost 7 bases, and 16 bases lay in between. CDR3: CASSLPGMGQPQHF. The CDR3 region has the DNA TGTGCCAGCAGCCTGCCGGGGATGGGGCAGCCCCAGCATTTT.

This clonotype was counted many times. The chain employs TRBV15 and TRBJ2-5; possibly TRBD1 or TRBD2 for D (5 bases each). Trimming shortened V by 0 bases and J by 4 bases, and 12 bases separated the two germline ends. There are 15 residues in the CDR3. Looked up from germline, CDR1 is LNHNV and CDR2 is YYDKDF (reference sequence). DNA for the CDR3: TGTGCCACCAGCAGAGACTCCCCGAGGGGAGAGACCCAGTACTTC. Translated: CATSRDSPRGETQYF.

This clonotype has at least ten counts. The CDR3 bases are TGTGCCAGCAGCTTAGATGGGGCTAGGGAGACCCAGTACTTC. Its protein product is CASSLDGARETQYF. The chain uses TRBV7-2 and TRBJ2-5; tentative D call: TRBD1 (5 bases). Germline V gene sequence: CDR1 SGHTA, CDR2 FQGNSA. The CDR3 is 14 amino acids. With 1 base removed from V and 5 bases from J, the gap between germline ends came to 11 bases.

This clonotype was seen a handful of times. The V call is TRBV20-1, the J call TRBJ1-2, with D maybe TRBD1 (5 bases). The CDR3 covers 15 residues. The germline V and J ends were trimmed by 0 bases and 8 bases, with 19 bases remaining between them. The V gene's germline CDR1 is DFQATT and CDR2 SNEGSKA (reference sequence). The CDR3 nucleotides are TGCAGTGCTAGAGATCCCGGGCAGGGAGGTAGCGGCTACACCTTC. It codes for CSARDPGQGGSGYTF.

There are a few counts of this clonotype. This sequence joins TRBV12-3 or TRBV12-4 and TRBJ1-2, with TRBD1 matching 8 bases. With 6 bases clipped from V and 7 bases from J, the junction kept 7 bases outside the gene matches. The CDR3 has 13 amino acids. In DNA form, the CDR3 reads TGTGCCAGCAGACTCTCCGGGACAGGTGGCTACACCTTC. As protein: CASRLSGTGGYTF.